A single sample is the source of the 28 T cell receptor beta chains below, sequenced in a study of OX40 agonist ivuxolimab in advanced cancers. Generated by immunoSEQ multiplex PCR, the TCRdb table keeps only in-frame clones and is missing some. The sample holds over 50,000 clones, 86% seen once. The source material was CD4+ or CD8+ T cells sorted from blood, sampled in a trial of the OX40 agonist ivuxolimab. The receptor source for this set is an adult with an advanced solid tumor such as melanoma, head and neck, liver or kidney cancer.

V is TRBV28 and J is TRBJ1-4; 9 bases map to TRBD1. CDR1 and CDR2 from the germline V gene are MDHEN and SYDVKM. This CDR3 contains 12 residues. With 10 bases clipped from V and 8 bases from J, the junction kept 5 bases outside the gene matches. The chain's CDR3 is CATGQGWEKLFF. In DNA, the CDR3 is TGTGCCACCGGACAGGGGTGGGAAAAACTGTTTTTT.

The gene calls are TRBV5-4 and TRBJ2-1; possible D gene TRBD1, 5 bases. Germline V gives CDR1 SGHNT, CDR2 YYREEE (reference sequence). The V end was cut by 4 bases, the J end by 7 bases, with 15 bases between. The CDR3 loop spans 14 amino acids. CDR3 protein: CASSPEPGRNEQFF. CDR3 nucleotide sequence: TGTGCCAGCAGCCCGGAGCCAGGGCGGAATGAGCAGTTCTTC.

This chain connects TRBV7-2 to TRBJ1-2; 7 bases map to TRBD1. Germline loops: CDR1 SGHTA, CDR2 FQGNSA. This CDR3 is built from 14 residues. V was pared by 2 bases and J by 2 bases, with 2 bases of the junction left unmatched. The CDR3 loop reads CASSLRQGNYGYTF. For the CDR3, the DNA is TGTGCCAGCAGCTTAAGACAGGGCAACTATGGCTACACCTTC.

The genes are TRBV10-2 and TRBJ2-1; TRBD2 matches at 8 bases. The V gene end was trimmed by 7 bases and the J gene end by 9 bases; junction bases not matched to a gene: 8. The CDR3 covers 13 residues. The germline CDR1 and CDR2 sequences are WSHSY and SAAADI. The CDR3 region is CASNRGGQGEQFF. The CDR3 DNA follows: TGCGCCAGCAACCGGGGGGGGCAGGGTGAGCAGTTCTTC.

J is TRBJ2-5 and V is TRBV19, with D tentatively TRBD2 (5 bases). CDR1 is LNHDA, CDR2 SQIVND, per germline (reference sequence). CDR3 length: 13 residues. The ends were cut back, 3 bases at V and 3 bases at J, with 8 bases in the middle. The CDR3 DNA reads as TGTGCCAGTAGTATGGTGAGGGAAGAGACCCAGTACTTC. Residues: CASSMVREETQYF.

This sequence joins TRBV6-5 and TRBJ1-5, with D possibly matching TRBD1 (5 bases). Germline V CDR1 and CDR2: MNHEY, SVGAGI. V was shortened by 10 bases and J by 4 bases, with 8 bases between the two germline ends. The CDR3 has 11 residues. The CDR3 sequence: CATRGNQPQHF. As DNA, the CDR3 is TGTGCCACAAGGGGAAATCAGCCCCAGCATTTT.

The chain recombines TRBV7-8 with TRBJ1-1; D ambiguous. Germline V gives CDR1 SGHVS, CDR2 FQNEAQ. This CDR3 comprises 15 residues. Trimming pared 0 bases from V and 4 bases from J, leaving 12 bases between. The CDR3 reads CASSLARREGTEAFF. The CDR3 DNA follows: TGTGCCAGCAGCTTAGCGAGGAGGGAGGGCACTGAAGCTTTCTTT. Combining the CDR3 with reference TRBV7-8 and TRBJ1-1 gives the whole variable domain GAGVSQSPRYKVAKRGQDVALRCDPISGHVSLFWYQQALGQGPEFLTYFQNEAQLDKSGLPSDRFFAERPEGSVSTLKIQRTQQEDSAVYLCASSLARREGTEAFFGQGTRLTVV.

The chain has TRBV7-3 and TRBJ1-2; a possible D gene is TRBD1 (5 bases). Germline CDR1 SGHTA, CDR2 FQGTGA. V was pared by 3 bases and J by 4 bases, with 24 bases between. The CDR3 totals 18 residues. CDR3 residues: CASSFVRDGGLLSYGYTF. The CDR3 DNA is TGTGCCAGCAGCTTCGTCCGGGACGGGGGACTCTTAAGCTATGGCTACACCTTC.

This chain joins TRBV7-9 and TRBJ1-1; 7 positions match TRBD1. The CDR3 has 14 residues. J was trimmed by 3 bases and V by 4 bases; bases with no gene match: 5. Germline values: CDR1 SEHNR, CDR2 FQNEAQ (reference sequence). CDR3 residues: CASSSTGADTEAFF. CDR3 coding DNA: TGTGCCAGCAGCTCCACAGGGGCTGACACTGAAGCTTTCTTT.

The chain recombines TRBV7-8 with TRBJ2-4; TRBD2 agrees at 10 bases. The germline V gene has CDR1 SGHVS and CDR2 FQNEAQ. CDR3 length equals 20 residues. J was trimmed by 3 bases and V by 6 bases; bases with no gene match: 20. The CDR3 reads CASSPSLRASGSLDKNIQYF. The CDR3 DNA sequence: TGTGCCAGCAGTCCCTCCCTAAGGGCTAGCGGGAGTCTCGACAAAAACATTCAGTACTTC.

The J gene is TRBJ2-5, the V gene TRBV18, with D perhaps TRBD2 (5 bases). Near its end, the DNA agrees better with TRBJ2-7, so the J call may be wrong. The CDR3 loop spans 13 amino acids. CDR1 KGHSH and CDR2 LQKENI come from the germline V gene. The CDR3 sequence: CASSPGVSDEQYF. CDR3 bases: TGTGCCAGCTCACCCGGGGTATCGGACGAGCAGTACTTC.

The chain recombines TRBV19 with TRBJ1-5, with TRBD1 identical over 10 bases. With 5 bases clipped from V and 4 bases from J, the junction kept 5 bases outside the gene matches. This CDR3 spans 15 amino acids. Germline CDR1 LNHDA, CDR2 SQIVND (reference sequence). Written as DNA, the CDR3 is TGTGCCAGTAGTTCTTTGGGACAGGGGAATCAGCCCCAGCATTTT. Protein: CASSSLGQGNQPQHF.

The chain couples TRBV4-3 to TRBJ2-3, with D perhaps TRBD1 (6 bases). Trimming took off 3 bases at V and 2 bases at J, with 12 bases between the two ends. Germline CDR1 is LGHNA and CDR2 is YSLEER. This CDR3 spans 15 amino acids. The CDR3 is CASSQGARPTDTQYF. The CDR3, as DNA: TGCGCCAGCAGCCAGGGGGCGCGTCCCACAGATACGCAGTATTTT.

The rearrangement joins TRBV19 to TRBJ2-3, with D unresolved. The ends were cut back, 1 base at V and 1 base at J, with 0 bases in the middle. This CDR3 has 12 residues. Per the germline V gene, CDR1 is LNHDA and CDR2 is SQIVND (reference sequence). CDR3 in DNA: TGTGCCAGTAGTATAGGCACAGATACGCAGTATTTT. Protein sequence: CASSIGTDTQYF.

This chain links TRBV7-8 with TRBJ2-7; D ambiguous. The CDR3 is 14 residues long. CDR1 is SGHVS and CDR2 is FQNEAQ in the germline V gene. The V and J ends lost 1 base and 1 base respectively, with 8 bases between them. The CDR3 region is CASSLGSLSYEQYF. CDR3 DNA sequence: TGTGCCAGCAGCTTAGGCAGCTTATCCTACGAGCAGTACTTC.

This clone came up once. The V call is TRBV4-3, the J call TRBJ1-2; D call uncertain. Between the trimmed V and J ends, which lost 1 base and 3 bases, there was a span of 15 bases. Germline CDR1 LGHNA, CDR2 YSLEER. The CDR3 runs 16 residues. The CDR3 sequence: CASSQVSPGGDYGYTF. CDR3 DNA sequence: TGCGCCAGCAGCCAAGTCTCCCCGGGCGGGGACTATGGCTACACCTTC.

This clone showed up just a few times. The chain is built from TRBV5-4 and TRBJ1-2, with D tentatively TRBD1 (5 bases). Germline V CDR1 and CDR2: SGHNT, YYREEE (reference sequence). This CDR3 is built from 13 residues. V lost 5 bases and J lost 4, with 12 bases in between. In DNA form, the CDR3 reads TGTGCCAGCAGTACCACAGGTAGCTATGGCTACACCTTC. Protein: CASSTTGSYGYTF.

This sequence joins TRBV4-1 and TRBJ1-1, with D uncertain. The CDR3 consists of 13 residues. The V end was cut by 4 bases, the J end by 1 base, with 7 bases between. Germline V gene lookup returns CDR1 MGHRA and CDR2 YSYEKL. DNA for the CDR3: TGCGCCAGCAGCCTTCACAGGAACACTGAAGCTTTCTTT. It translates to CASSLHRNTEAFF.

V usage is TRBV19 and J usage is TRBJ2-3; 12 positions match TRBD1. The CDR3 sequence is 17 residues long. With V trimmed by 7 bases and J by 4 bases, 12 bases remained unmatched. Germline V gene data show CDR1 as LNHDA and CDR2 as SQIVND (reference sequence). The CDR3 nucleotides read TGTGCCAGTACCACGACCGGGACAGGGGGCAGGTCAGATACGCAGTATTTT. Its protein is CASTTTGTGGRSDTQYF. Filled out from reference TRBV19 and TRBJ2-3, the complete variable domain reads DGGITQSPKYLFRKEGQNVTLSCEQNLNHDAMYWYRQDPGQGLRLIYYSQIVNDFQKGDIAEGYSVSREKKESFPLTVTSAQKNPTAFYLCASTTTGTGGRSDTQYFGPGTRLTVL.

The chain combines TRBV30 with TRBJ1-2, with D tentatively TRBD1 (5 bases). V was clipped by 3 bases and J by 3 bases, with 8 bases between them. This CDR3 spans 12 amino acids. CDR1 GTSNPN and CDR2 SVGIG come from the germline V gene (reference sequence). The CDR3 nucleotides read TGTGCCTGGAGCCCGACAGACTATGGCTACACCTTC. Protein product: CAWSPTDYGYTF.

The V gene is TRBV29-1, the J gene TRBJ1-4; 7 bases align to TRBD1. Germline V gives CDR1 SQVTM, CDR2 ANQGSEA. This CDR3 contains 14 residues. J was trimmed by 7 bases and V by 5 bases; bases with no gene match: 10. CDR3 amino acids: CSVRVTGSTEKLFF. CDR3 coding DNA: TGCAGCGTTCGGGTGACAGGGTCGACTGAAAAACTGTTTTTT.

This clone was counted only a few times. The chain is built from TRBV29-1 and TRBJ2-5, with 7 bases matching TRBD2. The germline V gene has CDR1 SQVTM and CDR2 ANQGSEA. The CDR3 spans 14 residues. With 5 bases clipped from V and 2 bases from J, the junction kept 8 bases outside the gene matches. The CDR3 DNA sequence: TGCAGCGTTACTAGGCTAGCGGTACAAGAGACCCAGTACTTC. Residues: CSVTRLAVQETQYF.

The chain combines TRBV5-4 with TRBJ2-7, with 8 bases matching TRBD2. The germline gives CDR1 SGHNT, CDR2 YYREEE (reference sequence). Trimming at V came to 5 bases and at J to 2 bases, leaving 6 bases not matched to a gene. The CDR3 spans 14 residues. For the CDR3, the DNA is TGTGCCAGCAGTAGCGGGATTACCCCCTACGAGCAGTACTTC. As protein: CASSSGITPYEQYF.

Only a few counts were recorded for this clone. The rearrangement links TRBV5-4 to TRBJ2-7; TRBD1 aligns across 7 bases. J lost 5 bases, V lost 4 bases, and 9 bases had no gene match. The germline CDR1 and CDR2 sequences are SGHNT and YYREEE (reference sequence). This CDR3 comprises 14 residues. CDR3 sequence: CASSPEGGADEQYF. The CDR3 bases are TGTGCCAGCAGCCCGGAAGGGGGCGCGGACGAGCAGTACTTC.

In nucleotides, the CDR3 is TGTGCCAGCAGTTTATCCGGGACAGGGTTCGAGCAGTACTTC. Translated: CASSLSGTGFEQYF. The rearrangement uses TRBV28 and TRBJ2-7; 9 nucleotides line up with TRBD1. The ends lost 1 base at V and 6 bases at J; junction bases unmatched: 4. The CDR3 length is 14 residues. From germline, CDR1 is MDHEN and CDR2 SYDVKM.

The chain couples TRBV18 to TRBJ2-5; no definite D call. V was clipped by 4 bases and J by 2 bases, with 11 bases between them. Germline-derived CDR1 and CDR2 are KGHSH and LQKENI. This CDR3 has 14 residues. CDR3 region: CASSLGATQETQYF. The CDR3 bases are TGTGCCAGCTCACTAGGTGCGACTCAAGAGACCCAGTACTTC.

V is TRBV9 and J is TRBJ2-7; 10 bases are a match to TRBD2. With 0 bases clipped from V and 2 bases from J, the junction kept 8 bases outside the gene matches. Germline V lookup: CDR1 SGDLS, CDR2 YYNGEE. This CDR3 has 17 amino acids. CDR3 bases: TGTGCCAGCAGCGTAGCCGCTTGGAGCGGGGGGGCCTACGAGCAGTACTTC. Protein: CASSVAAWSGGAYEQYF.

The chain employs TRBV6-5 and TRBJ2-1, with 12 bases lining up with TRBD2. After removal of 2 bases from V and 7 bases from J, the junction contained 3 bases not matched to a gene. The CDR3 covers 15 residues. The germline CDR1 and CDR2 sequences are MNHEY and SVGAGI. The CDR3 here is CASSYLAGGLNEQFF. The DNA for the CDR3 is TGTGCCAGCAGTTACCTAGCGGGGGGGCTGAATGAGCAGTTCTTC.